This is a list of T cell receptor beta chains from one sample in a study of technical replicates of blood from a handful of donors. The data were produced by immunoSEQ multiplex PCR, yet TCRdb's version contains in-frame clones alone and is incomplete. Altogether tens of thousands of clones are present, more than 80% being singletons, with the ten largest covering around 4%. Sequenced input: PBMCs. The origin of the receptors is a human donor in good health. Some clones in this sample may be carry-over from other donors' samples. The CDR3 runs from the conserved cysteine through the conserved F or W. The D gene is left open where the match is weak. Rows may omit the clone size; those that give it use once, few, many or a size class.

>TRBJ2-7|once|TRBV6-6|.
CASSTIDRGLYEQYF
TGTGCCAGCAGCACCATAGACAGGGGACTATACGAGCAGTACTTC
>TRBJ2-7|.|TRBV5-1|TRBD1
CASSPGTGGYEQYF
TGCGCCAGCAGCCCCGGGACAGGGGGCTACGAGCAGTACTTC
>TRBJ1-1|once|TRBV9|.
CASSPFQGQEAFF
TGTGCCAGCAGCCCTTTTCAGGGCCAAGAAGCTTTCTTT
>TRBJ2-3|.|TRBV5-6|TRBD1
CASSFPGQGPDTQYF
TGTGCCAGCAGCTTCCCGGGACAGGGACCAGATACGCAGTATTTT
>TRBJ1-1|.|TRBV6-1|.
CASSEWGGFGEAFF
TGTGCCAGCAGTGAATGGGGGGGATTTGGTGAAGCTTTCTTT
>TRBJ2-2|.|TRBV7-2|.
CASSLVGGNTGELFF
TGTGCCAGCAGCTTAGTGGGAGGCAACACCGGGGAGCTGTTTTTT
>TRBJ2-3|.|TRBV12-5|TRBD2
CASGLVAGVDTQYF
TGTGCTAGTGGTTTGGTAGCGGGAGTAGATACGCAGTATTTT
>TRBJ2-2|.|TRBV19|.
CAAGNANTGELFF
TGTGCCGCGGGAAACGCGAACACCGGGGAGCTGTTTTTT
>TRBJ2-1|.|TRBV30|TRBD2
CAWTPPGTSGRAYNEQFF
TGTGCCTGGACCCCTCCCGGGACTAGCGGGAGGGCCTACAATGAGCAGTTCTTC
>TRBJ1-2|.|TRBV9|TRBD1
CASSSRTGQIGGYTF
TGTGCCAGCAGCTCCAGGACAGGGCAAATAGGTGGCTACACCTTC
>TRBJ2-5|few|TRBV7-9|TRBD1
CASSSTGSETQYF
TGTGCCAGCAGTTCGACAGGGTCAGAGACCCAGTACTTC
>TRBJ1-2|.|TRBV7-9|.
CASSLSSYNYGYTF
TGTGCCAGCAGCTTAAGTTCCTATAACTATGGCTACACCTTC
>TRBJ2-3|.|TRBV29-1|TRBD1
CSVDRGTQYF
TGCAGCGTTGACAGGGGGACGCAGTATTTT
>TRBJ1-3|.|TRBV7-3|.
CASSPGGSGNTIYF
TGTGCCAGCAGCCCAGGTGGCTCTGGAAACACCATATATTTT
>TRBJ2-5|.|TRBV7-9|TRBD1
CASSSPGGQYQETQYF
TGTGCCAGCAGCTCGCCAGGGGGCCAGTACCAAGAGACCCAGTACTTC
>TRBJ2-7|.|TRBV14|TRBD1
CASSRLRATGVSGVPYEQYF
TGTGCCAGCAGCCGGCTACGTGCGACAGGGGTTAGCGGAGTACCCTACGAGCAGTACTTC
>TRBJ2-7|.|TRBV6-6|.
CASSSGLLTYEQYF
TGTGCCAGCAGTTCGGGACTTCTAACCTACGAGCAGTACTTC
>TRBJ1-2|.|TRBV4-3|.
CASSQQGPLRPTFTF
TGCGCCAGCAGCCAGCAGGGTCCCTTACGACCTACTTTCACCTTC
>TRBJ1-3|.|TRBV7-9|.
CASSWTENTIYF
TGTGCCAGCAGCTGGACAGAAAACACCATATATTTT
>TRBJ2-2|once|TRBV13|.
CASSFASTGELFF
TGTGCCAGCAGCTTCGCTAGCACCGGGGAGCTGTTTTTT
>TRBJ1-3|.|TRBV14|.
CASSQEDWPDGSSGNTIYF
TGTGCCAGCAGCCAAGAAGACTGGCCGGACGGGAGCTCTGGAAACACCATATATTTT
>TRBJ1-2|few|TRBV5-1|.
CASSLVVSQGTSFYGYTF
TGCGCCAGCAGCTTGGTAGTTTCGCAGGGGACCTCCTTCTATGGCTACACCTTC
>TRBJ2-5|.|TRBV11-2|TRBD2
CASSSYQSGGYQETQYF
TGTGCCAGCAGCTCGTATCAGAGCGGGGGGTACCAAGAGACCCAGTACTTC
>TRBJ2-5|.|TRBV5-4|TRBD2
CASSLGGLAGEETQYF
TGTGCCAGCAGCTTGGGAGGACTAGCGGGGGAAGAGACCCAGTACTTC
>TRBJ2-2|.|TRBV9|TRBD2
CASRGLAGNTGELFF
TGTGCCAGCAGGGGACTAGCGGGGAACACCGGGGAGCTGTTTTTT
>TRBJ2-7|.|TRBV5-1|.
CASSGGTYYEQYF
TGCGCCAGCAGCGGCGGGACTTACTACGAGCAGTACTTC
>TRBJ2-3|.|TRBV5-1|.
CASSWGGRTDTQYF
TGCGCCAGCAGCTGGGGGGGCCGTACAGATACGCAGTATTTT
>TRBJ1-2|.|TRBV27|TRBD1
CASSYRGGYGYTF
TGTGCCAGCAGTTACAGGGGCGGCTATGGCTACACCTTC
>TRBJ2-7|many|TRBV6-5|TRBD2
CASSYTSGSSYEQYF
TGTGCCAGCAGTTACACTAGCGGGAGTTCCTACGAGCAGTACTTC
>TRBJ2-6|.|TRBV29-1|.
CSVVGGAGANVLTF
TGCAGCGTTGTAGGGGGTGCTGGGGCCAACGTCCTGACTTTC
>TRBJ2-1|.|TRBV12-5|.
CASGDRVAGYRSYNEQFF
TGTGCTAGTGGAGACCGCGTGGCAGGGTACCGCTCCTACAATGAGCAGTTCTTC
>TRBJ2-3|.|TRBV7-2|.
CASSSHRDTQYF
TGTGCCAGCAGCTCGCACAGGGATACGCAGTATTTT
>TRBJ2-3|.|TRBV29-1|TRBD2
CSEAGYTDTQYF
TGCAGCGAAGCGGGGTACACAGATACGCAGTATTTT
>TRBJ2-7|.|TRBV29-1|.
CSVTIGGSYAEQYF
TGCAGCGTTACCATAGGAGGGAGCTACGCCGAGCAGTACTTC
>TRBJ1-5|once|TRBV4-1|.
CASSRWGGQPQHF
TGCGCCAGCAGCCGATGGGGGGGTCAGCCCCAGCATTTT
>TRBJ2-3|.|TRBV7-9|TRBD2
CASSLGLAGGVTDTQYF
TGTGCCAGCAGCTTAGGACTAGCGGGAGGAGTTACAGATACGCAGTATTTT
>TRBJ2-1|.|TRBV19|TRBD1
CASSMGQEQFF
TGTGCCAGTAGTATGGGACAGGAGCAGTTCTTC
>TRBJ2-5|.|TRBV5-1|TRBD2
CASSPSTSGATPGETQYF
TGCGCCAGCAGCCCGTCGACTAGCGGGGCGACCCCTGGGGAGACCCAGTACTTC
>TRBJ2-5|.|TRBV7-9|.
CASSLVGQIQETQYF
TGTGCCAGCAGCTTAGTAGGACAAATTCAAGAGACCCAGTACTTC
>TRBJ2-2|.|TRBV30|TRBD2
CAWSVWLAGGPDTGELFF
TGTGCCTGGAGTGTATGGCTAGCGGGAGGGCCTGATACGGGGGAGCTGTTTTTT
>TRBJ1-2|.|TRBV6-6|.
CASSPGQSYGYTF
TGTGCCAGCAGCCCCGGACAGAGCTATGGCTACACCTTC
>TRBJ1-4|.|TRBV7-2|TRBD1
CASSPSLAGQVNEKLFF
TGTGCCAGCAGCCCGTCCCTAGCGGGACAGGTAAATGAAAAACTGTTTTTT
>TRBJ1-5|.|TRBV5-1|.
CASSEGVSNQPQHF
TGCGCCAGCAGCGAGGGTGTTAGCAATCAGCCCCAGCATTTT
>TRBJ2-1|.|TRBV4-1|.
CASSQLGLYNEQFF
TGCGCCAGCAGCCAACTAGGACTATACAATGAGCAGTTCTTC
>TRBJ1-1|few|TRBV7-9|.
CASRLSAGIEAFF
TGTGCCAGCAGATTGTCCGCCGGGATTGAAGCTTTCTTT
>TRBJ1-5|.|TRBV6-1|.
CASSEVYQPQHF
TGTGCCAGCAGTGAAGTATATCAGCCCCAGCATTTT
>TRBJ2-3|.|TRBV11-3|TRBD2
CASSRRLAGAPDTQYF
TGTGCCAGCAGCCGTAGACTAGCGGGAGCCCCAGATACGCAGTATTTT
>TRBJ2-3|once|TRBV7-2|.
CASSPPRLAVGSSTDTQYF
TGTGCCAGCAGCCCACCTAGGCTAGCTGTTGGATCTAGCACAGATACGCAGTATTTT
>TRBJ1-6|few|TRBV2|.
CASSEYGGDSPLHF
TGTGCCAGCAGTGAATATGGCGGGGATTCACCCCTCCACTTT
>TRBJ2-5|.|TRBV12-5|.
CASGSTGFPETQYF
TGTGCTAGTGGGTCCACAGGGTTTCCTGAGACCCAGTACTTC
>TRBJ1-1|few|TRBV30|.
CAWSPEGNTEAFF
TGTGCCTGGAGCCCCGAGGGTAACACTGAAGCTTTCTTT
>TRBJ2-7|.|TRBV6-5|TRBD1
CASSYSTSDRGHEQYF
TGTGCCAGCAGTTACTCAACATCGGACAGGGGTCACGAGCAGTACTTC
>TRBJ2-3|.|TRBV19|.
CASSISRGSGTDTQYF
TGTGCCAGTAGTATCTCACGGGGTTCAGGCACAGATACGCAGTATTTT